These 10 T cell receptor beta chains were all obtained from the same sample, sequenced in a study of PD-1 blockade in classical Hodgkin lymphoma. Using immunoSEQ multiplex PCR, the repertoire was profiled, and TCRdb retains in-frame clones only, with some absent. The profile shows tens of thousands of clones, around 80% of them singletons. Each of the patients experienced relapse following autologous stem cell transplantation, and their brentuximab vedotin exposure differed. The source material was peripheral blood mononuclear cells (PBMCs), sampled before the second cycle of nivolumab. These receptors were taken from a human donor with classical Hodgkin lymphoma.

The chain uses TRBV4-2 and TRBJ2-5; TRBD2 agrees at 9 bases. The CDR3 runs 16 residues. CDR1 and CDR2 (germline): LGHNA, YNFKEQ. Unmatched junction bases numbered 6, after V lost 0 bases and J lost 4 bases. CDR3 protein: CASSQESGGGAETQYF. CDR3 sequence (DNA): TGTGCCAGCAGCCAAGAGTCGGGCGGGGGGGCAGAGACCCAGTACTTC.

The V and J genes are TRBV15 and TRBJ1-5; D remains unclear. V gave up 3 bases and J gave up 7 bases, with 16 bases separating them. Germline V gene sequence: CDR1 LNHNV, CDR2 YYDKDF (reference sequence). This CDR3 is built from 15 residues. The DNA for the CDR3 is TGTGCCACCAGCAGCGTGAGGGAAGGAACCCAGCCCCAGCATTTT. Its translation is CATSSVREGTQPQHF.

The chain employs TRBV4-3 and TRBJ1-2; 7 bases are shared with TRBD1. Trimming removed 0 bases from V and 4 bases from J; junction bases left unmatched: 8. The CDR3 contains 16 residues. Germline CDR1 reads LGHNA; CDR2 reads YSLEER. The DNA of the CDR3 is TGCGCCAGCAGCCAAGACCCAGGACAGGCCATCTATGGCTACACCTTC. Amino acid sequence: CASSQDPGQAIYGYTF.

The chain employs TRBV7-2 and TRBJ2-5; D is undetermined. The V end lost 1 base, the J end lost 1 base, and 7 bases lay between the germline ends. The CDR3 contains 14 residues. CDR1 is SGHTA and CDR2 is FQGNSA in the germline V gene. Here the CDR3 reads CASSLGWAQETQYF. CDR3 nucleotides: TGTGCCAGCAGCTTAGGCTGGGCCCAAGAGACCCAGTACTTC.

This rearrangement joins TRBV7-9 to TRBJ2-5; D gene uncertain. The CDR3 totals 15 residues. Germline CDR1 and CDR2: SEHNR and FQNEAQ (reference sequence). Trimming left V 4 bases short and J 5 bases short, with 17 bases between. CDR3: CASSSPGPEWETQYF. CDR3 nucleotide sequence: TGTGCCAGCAGCTCTCCGGGCCCCGAATGGGAGACCCAGTACTTC.

The V call is TRBV9, the J call TRBJ1-6; D is ambiguous. V shed 2 bases and J shed 10 bases, with 10 bases lying between them. Germline lookup yields CDR1 SGDLS and CDR2 YYNGEE. The CDR3 spans 13 residues. CDR3: CASSVDARSPLHF. CDR3 bases: TGTGCCAGCAGCGTCGATGCGAGGTCACCCCTCCACTTT.

This chain joins TRBV5-6 and TRBJ2-5, with D possibly TRBD2 on 5 matching bases. CDR1 and CDR2 from the germline V gene are SGHDT and YYEEEE. V was pared by 4 bases and J by 5 bases, with 12 bases between. The CDR3 consists of 13 residues. CDR3 loop: CASSAVGGETQYF. The CDR3 region has the DNA TGTGCCAGCAGCGCAGTCGGCGGGGAGACCCAGTACTTC.

The rearrangement links TRBV5-6 to TRBJ1-3; D call uncertain. V was trimmed by 4 bases and J by 0 bases, leaving 11 bases between them. The CDR3 has 15 residues. CDR1 and CDR2 (germline): SGHDT, YYEEEE. CDR3 sequence reads: CASSLPKFSGNTIYF. The CDR3 DNA is TGTGCCAGCAGCCTCCCAAAGTTCTCTGGAAACACCATATATTTT. The complete variable domain, with remaining parts taken from reference TRBV5-6 and TRBJ1-3, reads DAGVTQSPTHLIKTRGQQVTLRCSPKSGHDTVSWYQQALGQGPQFIFQYYEEEERQRGNFPDRFSGHQFPNYSSELNVNALLLGDSALYLCASSLPKFSGNTIYFGEGSWLTVV.

There are a few counts of this clone. J is TRBJ2-1 and V is TRBV9; TRBD2 matches at 7 bases. The germline V gene encodes CDR1 SGDLS and CDR2 YYNGEE. This CDR3 has 15 amino acids. Unmatched junction bases numbered 2, after V lost 0 bases and J lost 2 bases. The CDR3 DNA reads as TGTGCCAGCAGCGTAGTGGGGGGGACCTACAATGAGCAGTTCTTC. It yields the protein CASSVVGGTYNEQFF.

This rearrangement joins TRBV12-5 to TRBJ2-2, with 8 bases identical to TRBD2. V lost 1 base, J lost 6 bases, and 7 bases stayed unmatched. CDR1 is LGHNT, CDR2 FRNRAP, per germline. The CDR3 is made up of 16 amino acids. The CDR3 coding sequence is TGTGCTAGTGGTTTGGCGGGAGGGGGGCCCGCCGGGGAGCTGTTTTTT. Its protein product is CASGLAGGGPAGELFF.